A single sample gave rise to the 18 T cell receptor beta chains below, sequenced in a study of Graves' ophthalmopathy and Graves' hyperthyroidism (dated 2018 in TCRdb). The sequencing machine was an Illumina HiSeq 2000. TCR beta CDR3 regions were amplified from RNA transcripts for repertoire sequencing. The first round was an RT-PCR using HTBI primers with the Qiagen OneStep RT-PCR kit, and this first round was followed by a second-round multiplex PCR, then size selection and purification. Through fastp at Q25 and MiXCR, TCRdb rebuilt clones from the public reads, retaining in-frame beta chains. Each record represents a unique CDR3 protein, reported with the most common genes and DNA among its rows. In this sample the table shows more than 300,000 distinct CDR3 sequences, about 18% of which occur a single time. The top ten clones comprise roughly 2.3% of the sample. The sample taken for sequencing was peripheral blood. The receptors shown here come from an adult woman with stable Graves' hyperthyroidism.

This clonotype has at least ten counts. The chain couples TRBV7-8 to TRBJ2-5, with TRBD2 matching 12 bases. CDR1 and CDR2 (germline): SGHVS, FQNEAQ. This CDR3 has 18 amino acids. Trimming took 0 bases from V and 5 from J; bases not matched to a gene: 10. The CDR3: CASSLARASGRAGETQYF. For the CDR3, the DNA is TGTGCCAGCAGCTTAGCGAGGGCTAGCGGGAGGGCCGGGGAGACCCAGTACTTC.

This clonotype was seen repeatedly, ten times or more. The chain joins TRBV27 to TRBJ2-7, with 7 bases lining up with TRBD1. V was clipped by 4 bases and J by 3 bases; unmatched bases: 6. This CDR3 spans 14 amino acids. CDR1 is MNHEY, CDR2 SMNVEV, per germline (reference sequence). The CDR3 protein is CASSSTGEGYEQYF. The CDR3, as DNA: TGTGCCAGCAGTTCCACAGGGGAAGGCTACGAGCAGTACTTC.

This clonotype showed up many times. The J gene is TRBJ2-3, the V gene TRBV24-1; TRBD2 agrees at 11 bases. There are 16 residues in the CDR3. The V segment lost 4 bases and the J segment 3 bases; nucleotides outside the gene matches: 5. Germline V gives CDR1 KGHDR, CDR2 SFDVKD. The CDR3 DNA follows: TGTGCCACCAGTGAACTAGCGGGAGTTAGTACAGATACGCAGTATTTT. Its protein product is CATSELAGVSTDTQYF.

This clonotype occurred many times. The chain has TRBV20-1 and TRBJ2-5; 15 nucleotides match TRBD2. CDR1 and CDR2 from the germline V gene are DFQATT and SNEGSKA (reference sequence). With 6 bases clipped from V and 4 bases from J, the junction kept 6 bases outside the gene matches. The CDR3 has 15 residues. This CDR3 is CSARTSGGGAETQYF. CDR3 nucleotide sequence: TGCAGTGCACGGACTAGCGGGGGGGGGGCAGAGACCCAGTACTTC.

This clonotype was picked up many times. The genes are TRBV6-5 and TRBJ1-5, with 8 bases fitting TRBD1. The germline gives CDR1 MNHEY, CDR2 SVGAGI. This CDR3 is built from 15 residues. The J segment lost 4 bases and the V segment lost 4 bases, leaving 6 bases of the junction unmatched. The CDR3 protein is CASSFRQGSNQPQHF. The CDR3 region has the DNA TGTGCCAGCAGTTTCCGACAGGGGTCAAATCAGCCCCAGCATTTT.

This clonotype was found many times. V gene TRBV7-6 combines with J gene TRBJ2-6; 11 bases match TRBD2. J was trimmed by 0 bases and V by 4 bases; bases with no gene match: 5. Germline V gene sequence: CDR1 SGHVS, CDR2 FNYEAQ. The CDR3 is 18 amino acids. The CDR3 DNA reads as TGTGCCAGCAGCTCAGGGACTAGCGGCAGCTCTGGGGCCAACGTCCTGACTTTC. Translation: CASSSGTSGSSGANVLTF.

The chain combines TRBV27 with TRBJ2-7; 7 positions match TRBD2. There are 15 residues in the CDR3. The germline V gene encodes CDR1 MNHEY and CDR2 SMNVEV (reference sequence). V lost 3 bases, J lost 2 bases, and 7 bases stayed unmatched. CDR3 loop: CASSFSGGRTYEQYF. The CDR3 bases are TGTGCCAGCAGTTTTTCGGGGGGTAGAACCTACGAGCAGTACTTC.

This clonotype showed up just once. The rearrangement links TRBV12-3 or TRBV12-4 to TRBJ1-1; no firm D call. V lost 1 base and J lost 0, with 6 bases in between. This CDR3 is built from 14 residues. The CDR3 DNA is TGTGCCAGCAGTTTAGTGTTCCTGAACACTGAAGCTTTCTTT. Protein product: CASSLVFLNTEAFF.

About this clonotype itself: A much larger clonotype is one base distant, so this may be a read error. The rearrangement links TRBV10-3 to TRBJ2-3, with D perhaps matching TRBD1 or TRBD2 (5 bases each). The CDR3 is 13 residues long. Germline lookup yields CDR1 ENHRY and CDR2 SYGVKD. The CDR3 nucleotides are TGTTCCACCAGGGAGTTCGGCACAGATACGCAGTATTTT. It specifies CSTREFGTDTQYF.

This clonotype was detected ten times or more. This chain uses TRBV30 with TRBJ2-5; D may be TRBD1 or TRBD2 (5 bases each). Germline CDR1 is GTSNPN and CDR2 is SVGIG (reference sequence). The V and J ends lost 0 bases and 5 bases respectively, with 13 bases between them. The CDR3 has 14 residues. The CDR3 DNA reads TGTGCCTGGAGTGTATCCGGGACGGGGGAGACCCAGTACTTC. Translation gives CAWSVSGTGETQYF. Based on the CDR3 plus reference TRBV30 and TRBJ2-5, the full variable domain is SQTIHQWPATLVQPVGSPLSLECTVEGTSNPNLYWYRQAAGRGLQLLFYSVGIGQISSEVPQNLSASRPQDRQFILSSKKLLLSDSGFYLCAWSVSGTGETQYFGPGTRLLVL.

This clonotype was picked up many times. J is TRBJ1-1 and V is TRBV5-1, with 7 bases lining up with TRBD1. This CDR3 region has 15 residues. Germline CDR1 SGHRS, CDR2 YFSETQ. J was trimmed by 2 bases and V by 4 bases; bases with no gene match: 8. In DNA, the CDR3 is TGCGCCAGCAGCATGGGGGACAGCGCAAACACTGAAGCTTTCTTT. This gives the protein CASSMGDSANTEAFF.

In this sample, this clonotype turned up many times. V gene TRBV27 combines with J gene TRBJ1-1, with TRBD1 as a possible D gene (5 bases). The CDR3 length is 14 residues. The V gene lost 5 bases and the J gene lost 6 bases, with 16 bases spanning the gap. From germline, CDR1 is MNHEY and CDR2 SMNVEV (reference sequence). CDR3 sequence: CASSGPLWGPEAFF. CDR3 coding DNA: TGTGCCAGCAGTGGTCCTTTGTGGGGACCTGAAGCTTTCTTT.

This clonotype turned up a few times. The chain recombines TRBV5-1 with TRBJ2-5; TRBD2 is a possible D gene (6 bases). V was shortened by 2 bases and J by 1 base, with 12 bases between the two germline ends. CDR3 length equals 15 residues. Germline loops: CDR1 SGHRS, CDR2 YFSETQ. CDR3 sequence: CASSLSLAFQETQYF. CDR3 coding DNA: TGCGCCAGCAGCTTATCGCTAGCGTTCCAAGAGACCCAGTACTTC.

In its sample, this clonotype was seen many times. The gene calls are TRBV2 and TRBJ2-7; D is ambiguous. Germline V gives CDR1 SNHLY, CDR2 FYNNEI. The V end lost 7 bases, the J end lost 1 base, and 11 bases lay between the germline ends. The CDR3 has 13 residues. DNA of the CDR3: TGTGCCAGCACTGGCAGGAATTCCTACGAGCAGTACTTC. As protein: CASTGRNSYEQYF.

In the case of this clonotype: At one end the junction does not follow the germline gene, possibly because of a read error. This chain links TRBV27 with TRBJ2-7, with D possibly being TRBD1 or TRBD2 (6 bases each). Per the germline V gene, CDR1 is MNHEY and CDR2 is SMNVEV (reference sequence). This CDR3 is built from 14 residues. The CDR3 here is CASNLYWGAYEQYF. The CDR3 DNA follows: TGTGCCAGCAATTTATATTGGGGGGCTTACGAGCAGTACTTC.

A few counts support this clonotype. The chain is built from TRBV10-3 and TRBJ2-2, with D possibly being TRBD2 (6 bases). V shed 3 bases and J shed 0 bases, with 8 bases lying between them. The CDR3 runs to 15 residues. CDR1 ENHRY and CDR2 SYGVKD come from the germline V gene. The CDR3 loop reads CAISDSGANTGELFF. CDR3 nucleotides: TGTGCCATCAGTGATAGCGGAGCGAACACCGGGGAGCTGTTTTTT.

The sample holds many counts of this clonotype. The chain uses TRBV14 and TRBJ1-5, with D unclear. V was pared by 0 bases and J by 6 bases, with 15 bases between. CDR3 length: 16 amino acids. CDR1 is SGHDN and CDR2 is FVKESK in the germline V gene. The CDR3 here is CASSQDRQIAGQPQHF. CDR3 nucleotides: TGTGCCAGCAGCCAAGATAGGCAGATAGCAGGTCAGCCCCAGCATTTT.

This clonotype showed up many times. This rearrangement joins TRBV20-1 to TRBJ2-7; D perhaps matches TRBD2 (6 bases). V lost 5 bases to trimming and J lost 2 bases, with 16 bases between them. This CDR3 comprises 14 residues. CDR1 is DFQATT and CDR2 is SNEGSKA in the germline V gene (reference sequence). The CDR3 DNA reads TGCAGTGCTCGACGGCAACTAGCAGCCTACGAGCAGTACTTC. As protein: CSARRQLAAYEQYF.